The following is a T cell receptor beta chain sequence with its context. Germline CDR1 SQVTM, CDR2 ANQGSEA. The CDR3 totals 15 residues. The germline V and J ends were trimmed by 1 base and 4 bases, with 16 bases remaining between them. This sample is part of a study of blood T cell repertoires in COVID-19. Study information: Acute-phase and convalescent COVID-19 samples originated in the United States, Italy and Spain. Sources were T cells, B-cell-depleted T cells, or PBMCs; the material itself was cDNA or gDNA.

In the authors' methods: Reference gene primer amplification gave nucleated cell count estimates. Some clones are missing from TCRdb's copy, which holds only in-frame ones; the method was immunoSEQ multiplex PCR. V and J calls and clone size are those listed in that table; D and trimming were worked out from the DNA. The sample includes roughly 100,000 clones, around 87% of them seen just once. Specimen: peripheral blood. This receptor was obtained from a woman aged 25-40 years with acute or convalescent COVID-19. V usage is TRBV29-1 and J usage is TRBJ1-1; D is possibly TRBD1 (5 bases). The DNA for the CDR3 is TGCAGCGTTGAAGGGGGATGGGGACTTTCCACTGAAGCTTTCTTT. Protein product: CSVEGGWGLSTEAFF.